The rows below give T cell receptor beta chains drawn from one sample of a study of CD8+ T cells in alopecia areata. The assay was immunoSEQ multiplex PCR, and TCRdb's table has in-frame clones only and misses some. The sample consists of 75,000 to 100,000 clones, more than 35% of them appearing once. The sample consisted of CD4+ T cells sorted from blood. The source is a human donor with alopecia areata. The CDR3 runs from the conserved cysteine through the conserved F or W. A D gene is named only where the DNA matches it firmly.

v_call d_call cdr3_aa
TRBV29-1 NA CSARDVPYEQYF
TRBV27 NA CASSLVGHLSYEQYF
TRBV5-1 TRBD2 CASSPGTSGRTRYNEQFF
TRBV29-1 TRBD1 CSVAGGNSGEQYF
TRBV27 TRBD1 CASSQGQGLNEQYF
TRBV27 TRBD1 CASSLSRTGESYEQYF
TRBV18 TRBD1 CASSPPDRAVETQYF
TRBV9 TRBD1 CASSVEQDRGQDEQYF
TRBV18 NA CASSPRSEGQQYF
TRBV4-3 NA CASSPQAALAKNIQYF
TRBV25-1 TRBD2 CASSGGGLSYEQYF
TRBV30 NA CAWSSQGWSPLHF
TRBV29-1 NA CSVVRSGETQYF
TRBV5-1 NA CASSLGQNTGELFF
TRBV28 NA CASSFPSEQYF